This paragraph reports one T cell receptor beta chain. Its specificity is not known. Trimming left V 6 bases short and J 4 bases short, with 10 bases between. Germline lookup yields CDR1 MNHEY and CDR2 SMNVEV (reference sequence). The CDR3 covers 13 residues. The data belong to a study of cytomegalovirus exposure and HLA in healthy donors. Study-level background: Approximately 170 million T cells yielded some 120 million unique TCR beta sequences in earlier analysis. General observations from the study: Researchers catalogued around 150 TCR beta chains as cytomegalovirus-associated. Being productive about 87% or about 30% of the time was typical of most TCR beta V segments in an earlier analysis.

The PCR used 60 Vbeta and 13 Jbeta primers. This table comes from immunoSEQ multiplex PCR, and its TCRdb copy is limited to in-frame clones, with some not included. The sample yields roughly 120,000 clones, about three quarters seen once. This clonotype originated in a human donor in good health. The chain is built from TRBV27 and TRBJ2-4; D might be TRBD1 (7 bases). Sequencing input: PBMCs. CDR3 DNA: TGTGCCAGCAGGCAGGGGGGAAAAAACATTCAGTACTTC. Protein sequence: CASRQGGKNIQYF.